Presented here are 9 T cell receptor beta chains from one specimen sequenced in a study of early T cells in non-severe SARS-CoV-2 infection (dated by TCRdb to the early 2020s). The library was prepared using 5' RACE. This sample was sequenced with a NextSeq 500. The public reads were reprocessed in TCRdb via fastp at Q25 and MiXCR, keeping in-frame beta chains. Identical CDR3 proteins give one entry, which carries the most common genes and DNA. The sample table records some 77,000 distinct CDR3 sequences; 12% of these occur just once. The ten largest clones add up to less than 20% of the sample. The specimen was whole blood, collected at baseline. The receptor set was obtained from an adult who was a healthcare worker with PCR-confirmed SARS-CoV-2 infection or an uninfected control (not recorded which). The donor label of this sample is uncertain.

This clonotype occurred many times. The chain recombines TRBV12-3 or TRBV12-4 with TRBJ2-5, with D perhaps TRBD1 or TRBD2 (5 bases each). V dropped 6 bases and J dropped 5 bases, with 13 bases sitting between them. This CDR3 is 13 amino acids long. For the CDR3, the DNA is TGTGCCAGCAGCCGCCCTGGGGACGAGACCCAGTACTTC. Protein: CASSRPGDETQYF.

The CDR3 sequence is CASSQDRAGYEQYF. CDR3 nucleotides: TGTGCCAGCAGTCAGGACAGGGCGGGATACGAGCAGTACTTC. The chain employs TRBV27 and TRBJ2-7, with TRBD1 matching over 8 bases. V gave up 5 bases and J gave up 4 bases; unmatched junction bases: 7. The V gene's germline CDR1 is MNHEY and CDR2 SMNVEV (reference sequence). The CDR3 covers 14 residues.

This clonotype was counted ten times or more. This CDR3 is CAISDESVNTEAFF. In DNA, the CDR3 is TGTGCCATCAGTGATGAAAGTGTGAACACTGAAGCTTTCTTT. This chain uses TRBV10-3 with TRBJ1-1; D not certain. V lost 3 bases and J lost 0, with 8 bases in between. The germline gives CDR1 ENHRY, CDR2 SYGVKD. The CDR3 is 14 residues long.

This clonotype was observed at least ten times. The chain recombines TRBV12-3 or TRBV12-4 with TRBJ2-7, with D perhaps TRBD1 or TRBD2 (5 bases each). The ends were cut back, 5 bases at V and 2 bases at J, with 10 bases in the middle. The CDR3 runs 13 residues. CDR3 protein: CASSRTGPYEQYF. The CDR3 DNA is TGTGCCAGCAGTAGAACGGGACCCTACGAGCAGTACTTC.

In this sample, this clonotype turned up many times. This chain links TRBV14 with TRBJ2-3; 9 nucleotides agree with TRBD2. V dropped 5 bases and J dropped 3; count of bases not matched to a gene: 6. From germline, CDR1 is SGHDN and CDR2 FVKESK. The CDR3 loop spans 15 amino acids. The CDR3 spells CASSSSGKGTDTQYF. The CDR3 DNA follows: TGTGCCAGCAGCTCTAGCGGGAAAGGTACAGATACGCAGTATTTT.

CDR3 in amino acids: CASSSVAGASDTQYF. Here the CDR3 DNA reads TGTGCCAGCAGCTCCGTAGCGGGAGCCTCAGATACGCAGTATTTT. The rearrangement links TRBV7-2 to TRBJ2-3; 9 bases align to TRBD2. The CDR3 length is 15 residues. V shed 4 bases and J 4 bases; nucleotides not matched to a gene: 6. Germline CDR1 and CDR2: SGHTA and FQGNSA.

This clonotype was counted at least ten times. The chain carries TRBV7-2 and TRBJ2-7; D is unresolved. V lost 2 bases and J 0 bases, leaving 5 bases between the germline ends. Germline V gene sequence: CDR1 SGHTA, CDR2 FQGNSA. The CDR3 is 13 amino acids. CDR3 in amino acids: CASSLLPSYEQYF. Here the CDR3 DNA reads TGTGCCAGCAGCTTACTCCCCTCCTACGAGCAGTACTTC.

This clonotype came up once. The chain employs TRBV29-1 and TRBJ2-1; 12 nucleotides align to TRBD2. J lost 0 bases, V lost 4 bases, and 4 bases had no gene match. The germline gives CDR1 SQVTM, CDR2 ANQGSEA. The CDR3 length is 16 residues. CDR3 residues: CSVGLAGEGSYNEQFF. For the CDR3, the DNA is TGCAGCGTTGGACTAGCGGGAGAAGGCTCCTACAATGAGCAGTTCTTC.

This clonotype was found many times. The chain couples TRBV5-6 to TRBJ2-5; D gene uncertain. The CDR3 sequence is 14 residues long. The V gene lost 3 bases and the J gene lost 5 bases, with 14 bases spanning the gap. From germline, CDR1 is SGHDT and CDR2 YYEEEE. The CDR3 reads CASSWVLAGETQYF. The DNA for the CDR3 is TGTGCCAGCAGCTGGGTCTTAGCTGGGGAGACCCAGTACTTC. Filled out from reference TRBV5-6 and TRBJ2-5, the complete variable domain reads DAGVTQSPTHLIKTRGQQVTLRCSPKSGHDTVSWYQQALGQGPQFIFQYYEEEERQRGNFPDRFSGHQFPNYSSELNVNALLLGDSALYLCASSWVLAGETQYFGPGTRLLVL.